The 12 T cell receptor beta chains listed next were all sequenced from one sample in a study of blood T cell repertoires in COVID-19. The assay was immunoSEQ multiplex PCR, and TCRdb's table has in-frame clones only and misses some. The sample includes approximately 250,000 clones, approximately 80% of them seen just once. Sequences were obtained from peripheral blood. The receptors stem from a man in his sixties with acute or convalescent COVID-19.

J is TRBJ2-3 and V is TRBV5-1, with TRBD2 identical over 12 bases. The V gene end was trimmed by 0 bases and the J gene end by 5 bases; junction bases not matched to a gene: 7. CDR3 size: 17 residues. Germline loops: CDR1 SGHRS, CDR2 YFSETQ. CDR3 nucleotide sequence: TGCGCCAGCAGCTTGGGAGAACTAGCGGGAGGCCTAGATACGCAGTATTTT. Protein product: CASSLGELAGGLDTQYF.

The chain combines TRBV18 with TRBJ2-3, with 12 bases lining up with TRBD2. The CDR3 sequence is 16 residues long. V shed 1 base, J shed 4 bases, and the junction held 3 bases outside the gene matches. The germline V gene has CDR1 KGHSH and CDR2 LQKENI. The CDR3 DNA follows: TGTGCCAGCTCACCACTGGGACTAGCGGGCCCAGATACGCAGTATTTT. It specifies CASSPLGLAGPDTQYF.

The chain combines TRBV19 with TRBJ1-1; 7 bases match TRBD1. CDR1 and CDR2 from the germline V gene are LNHDA and SQIVND (reference sequence). CDR3 length equals 16 residues. Trimming removed 0 bases from V and 5 bases from J; junction bases left unmatched: 9. The DNA for the CDR3 is TGTGCCAGTAGTATAGAAGGGTCAGGGGGGACGACTGAAGCTTTCTTT. Translating gives CASSIEGSGGTTEAFF.

This sequence joins TRBV6-6 and TRBJ2-7; TRBD2 matches 9 bases. Germline V gene sequence: CDR1 MNHNY, CDR2 SVGAGI (reference sequence). The trim removed 2 bases at V and 3 bases at J, leaving 5 bases unmatched. This CDR3 has 15 residues. In DNA form, the CDR3 reads TGTGCCAGCAGTTACAGTGGCGGGGGGGGCTACGAGCAGTACTTC. It codes for CASSYSGGGGYEQYF.

The chain is built from TRBV5-1 and TRBJ2-3, with 11 positions matching TRBD2. The CDR3 has 20 amino acids. The junction had 15 bases not matched to a gene; V was cut back by 1 base and J by 2 bases. CDR1 and CDR2 from the germline V gene are SGHRS and YFSETQ. The CDR3 DNA is TGCGCCAGCAGCTTGAGGGGACTAGCGGCGATAGAAACCTTCACAGATACGCAGTATTTT. This sequence encodes CASSLRGLAAIETFTDTQYF. The entire variable domain, with the rest obtained from reference TRBV5-1 and TRBJ2-3, is as follows: KAGVTQTPRYLIKTRGQQVTLSCSPISGHRSVSWYQQTPGQGLQFLFEYFSETQRNKGNFPGRFSGRQFSNSRSEMNVSTLELGDSALYLCASSLRGLAAIETFTDTQYFGPGTRLTVL.

The rearrangement joins TRBV7-2 to TRBJ2-3, with unresolved D. Looked up from germline, CDR1 is SGHTA and CDR2 is FQGNSA. This CDR3 spans 16 amino acids. Deletions cut 4 bases from V and 1 base from J, with 15 bases between. The CDR3 reads CASSSRMESGTDTQYF. CDR3 bases: TGTGCCAGCAGCTCACGGATGGAGAGTGGCACAGATACGCAGTATTTT.

The chain has TRBV28 and TRBJ2-7; perhaps TRBD2 as D (7 bases). Germline V gene sequence: CDR1 MDHEN, CDR2 SYDVKM. The CDR3 covers 15 residues. Trimming cost V 4 bases and J 2 bases, with 15 bases left between them. The CDR3 coding sequence is TGTGCCAGCAGTTCGGGCGGGGGCACCCCCTACGAGCAGTACTTC. Protein product: CASSSGGGTPYEQYF.

The gene calls are TRBV10-3 and TRBJ1-6, with no clear D. Germline CDR1 ENHRY, CDR2 SYGVKD. This CDR3 is built from 13 residues. The V and J ends lost 6 bases and 7 bases respectively, with 10 bases between them. The CDR3 region has the DNA TGTGCCATCAGGGACGGACTAAATTCACCCCTCCACTTT. Translation gives CAIRDGLNSPLHF.

The chain recombines TRBV21-1 with TRBJ2-7; the tabulated D call, TRBD1, remains unverified against the DNA. TRBV21-1 is marked as a pseudogene. The CDR3 consists of 15 residues. CDR3 loop: CASSRTVQGVYEQYF. CDR3 DNA sequence: TGTGCCAGCAGCAGGACAGTTCAGGGTGTCTACGAGCAGTACTTC.

This clone was seen a single time. The CDR3: CASSESWLSAGYGYTF. CDR3 sequence (DNA): TGTGCCAGCAGTGAATCTTGGCTCTCGGCGGGCTATGGCTACACCTTC. The chain couples TRBV2 to TRBJ1-2; D is undetermined. CDR1 and CDR2 from the germline V gene are SNHLY and FYNNEI. The CDR3 is 16 residues long. V was shortened by 2 bases and J by 4 bases, with 17 bases between the two germline ends.

The chain carries TRBV2 and TRBJ1-1, with 7 bases matching TRBD1. Germline V gene data show CDR1 as SNHLY and CDR2 as FYNNEI. The CDR3 is 15 amino acids. With V trimmed by 8 bases and J by 1 base, 10 bases remained unmatched. CDR3 protein: CASALRGQANTEAFF. CDR3 nucleotides: TGTGCCAGCGCCCTAAGGGGGCAGGCGAACACTGAAGCTTTCTTT.

This clone was recorded once. The rearrangement uses TRBV6-2 or TRBV6-3 and TRBJ2-1, with D possibly being TRBD1 (6 bases). The germline V gene has CDR1 MNHEY and CDR2 SVGEGT. V lost 7 bases, J lost 0 bases, and 19 bases lay in between. This CDR3 comprises 17 residues. The CDR3 sequence: CASIPTWGQGSYNEQFF. The CDR3, as DNA: TGTGCCAGCATCCCAACTTGGGGGCAGGGCTCCTACAATGAGCAGTTCTTC.